This is a list of T cell receptor beta chains from one sample in a study of blood T cell repertoires in COVID-19. Sequencing used immunoSEQ multiplex PCR; TCRdb keeps in-frame clones, though not all of them. The profile shows tens of thousands of clones, around 85% of them singletons. Input material: peripheral blood. The receptors stem from a human donor with acute or convalescent COVID-19. The donor label of this sample is uncertain. CDR3s include the opening cysteine and the closing phenylalanine or tryptophan. The D gene is left open where the match is weak. Clone size is not always given. Where it is, it says once, few, many or a class for expanded clones.

d_call j_call clone_size v_call cdr3_nt cdr3_aa
- TRBJ1-2 - TRBV28 TGTGCCAGCAGCCAGCCGGTCGGGACTAACTATGGCTACACCTTC CASSQPVGTNYGYTF
TRBD2 TRBJ2-7 - TRBV2 TGTGCCAGATCGACTAGCGGGGGGCGGAGCTCCTACGAGCAGTACTTC CARSTSGGRSSYEQYF
- TRBJ1-1 - TRBV6-5 TGTGCCAGCAGTTACCCCGCCGCAGGGAACACTGAAGCTTTCTTT CASSYPAAGNTEAFF
- TRBJ1-3 - TRBV19 TGTGCCAGTAGTATGCTCGAGTCCTCTGGAAACACCATATATTTT CASSMLESSGNTIYF
- TRBJ1-2 - TRBV10-1 TGCGCCCCAGAGGCGCGGGCGCGGCACTATGGCTACACCTTC CAPEARARHYGYTF
- TRBJ1-2 - TRBV7-9 TGTGCCAGCAGCTCGTCCATTTACAGCCCCTACACCTTC CASSSSIYSPYTF
- TRBJ2-3 - TRBV6-2/TRBV6-3 TGTGCCAGCAGTCAAACAGATACGCAGTATTTT CASSQTDTQYF
- TRBJ2-2 - TRBV11-2 TGTGCCAGCAGCTTATCATGGGGGCCAGCGAACACCGGGGAGCTGTTTTTT CASSLSWGPANTGELFF
- TRBJ2-1 - TRBV6-5 TGTGCCAGCAGACCCGGGACACTCTCCTACAATGAGCAGTTCTTC CASRPGTLSYNEQFF
TRBD1 TRBJ1-1 - TRBV5-4 TGTGCCAGCAGTTCTTGGACAGGCATGAACACTGAAGCTTTCTTT CASSSWTGMNTEAFF
TRBD1 TRBJ1-2 few TRBV6-5 TGTGCCAGCAGTCCCGACAGGGGAGGATATGGCTACACCTTC CASSPDRGGYGYTF
- TRBJ2-7 - TRBV7-6 TGTGCCAGCAGCTTATCGAGGGTTGGTTACGAGCAGTACTTC CASSLSRVGYEQYF
- TRBJ2-3 - TRBV7-3 TGTGCCAGCAGCCGGGACTTCACAGATACGCAGTATTTT CASSRDFTDTQYF
- TRBJ2-7 - TRBV11-3 TGTGCCAGCAGCTTAGAATCTACCTCCTACGAGCAGTACTTC CASSLESTSYEQYF
TRBD2 TRBJ2-7 few TRBV27 TGTGCCAGCAGTTTCGGGACTAGCCCTCTCTACGAGCAGTACTTC CASSFGTSPLYEQYF
- TRBJ1-5 - TRBV28 TGTGCCAGCAGTTCCCCCACTAATCAGCCCCAGCATTTT CASSSPTNQPQHF
TRBD1 TRBJ2-1 - TRBV9 TGTGCCAGCAGCGTAGAAACAGGGGGAACCTACAATGAGCAGTTCTTC CASSVETGGTYNEQFF
- TRBJ1-2 - TRBV6-2/TRBV6-3 TGTGCCAGCAGTTATAGACGAGGGTTCGGCTACACCTTC CASSYRRGFGYTF
- TRBJ1-2 - TRBV19 TGTGCCAGTAGTAGTACGAAGCGCCCGGGATCGGGCGGCTACACCTTC CASSSTKRPGSGGYTF
TRBD2 TRBJ2-1 - TRBV4-1 TGCGCCAGCAGCCAAGATGCGGTAGCGGGCGGGGGTGAGCAGTTCTTC CASSQDAVAGGGEQFF
TRBD1 TRBJ1-4 - TRBV5-1 TGCGCCAGCAGCCGGGGACAGGGGAGTGAAAAACTGTTTTTT CASSRGQGSEKLFF
TRBD1 TRBJ2-3 - TRBV28 TGTGCCAGCAGTGACCGGGACAGGCACACAGATACGCAGTATTTT CASSDRDRHTDTQYF
- TRBJ1-5 - TRBV6-1 TGTGCCAGCAGTGAAGCGACGGGATCCTACAATCAGCCCCAGCATTTT CASSEATGSYNQPQHF
- TRBJ2-7 - TRBV7-9 TGTGCCAGCAGCTCTCCTACTAGTCCCTCCTACGAGCAGTACTTC CASSSPTSPSYEQYF
- TRBJ1-1 - TRBV24-1 TGTGCCACCAGGATGGGGGGGCAGGAATGGCCTGAAGCTTTCTTT CATRMGGQEWPEAFF
TRBD1 TRBJ2-1 - TRBV5-1 TGCGCCAGCAGAGGAACAGGGGAGAATGAGCAGTTCTTC CASRGTGENEQFF
- TRBJ2-3 - TRBV5-1 TGCGCCAGCAGCTTGGCTAGCCTCTCGGGCAACACAGATACGCAGTATTTT CASSLASLSGNTDTQYF
- TRBJ2-1 - TRBV25-1 TGTGCCAGCAGGGGGACATATTCGTCGGATGAGCAGTTCTTC CASRGTYSSDEQFF
TRBD1 TRBJ2-7 - TRBV7-8 TGTGCCAGCAGCTTGACAGGGGTGACCTACGAGCAGTACTTC CASSLTGVTYEQYF
TRBD2 TRBJ2-1 - TRBV12-3/TRBV12-4 TGTGCCAGCAGTTTGCGGGGGGGCGGTGAGAAGTTCTTC CASSLRGGGEKFF
- TRBJ2-7 - TRBV5-1 TGCGCCAGCAGCCCTGGCGTGGGCTTCGAGCAGTACTTC CASSPGVGFEQYF
TRBD2 TRBJ2-1 - TRBV14 TGTGCCAGCAGCCGGACTAGCGGGGCGAACAATGAGCAGTTCTTC CASSRTSGANNEQFF
TRBD1 TRBJ2-1 - TRBV7-2 TGTGCCAGCAGGAGGACAGGTGGTTTTCGAGAGCAGTTCTTC CASRRTGGFREQFF
TRBD1 TRBJ2-5 few TRBV5-1 TGCGCCAGCAGCTTGGCCGGGACAGAGAAAGAGACCCAGTACTTC CASSLAGTEKETQYF
TRBD1 TRBJ1-1 once TRBV19 TGTGCCAGTAGTGACCCCAGGGGGCTGAACACTGAAGCTTTCTTT CASSDPRGLNTEAFF
- TRBJ1-5 - TRBV7-6 TGTGCCAGCAGCCCGAGGGAAAGCAATCAGCCCCAGCATTTT CASSPRESNQPQHF
- TRBJ1-5 - TRBV4-1 TGCGCCAGCAGCCAAGACGGGGTTCAGCCCCAGCATTTT CASSQDGVQPQHF
- TRBJ1-1 few TRBV2 TGTGCCAGCAGTGATGGGCGTCGGAGGGGCACTGAAGCTTTCTTT CASSDGRRRGTEAFF
- TRBJ2-7 many TRBV5-1 TGCGCCAGCAGGCCGGGAGAGGGGCCCTACGAGCAGTACTTC CASRPGEGPYEQYF
- TRBJ1-1 - TRBV7-9 TGTGCCAGCAGCCTTCTCCGGCAGGTGAACACTGAAGCTTTCTTT CASSLLRQVNTEAFF
TRBD2 TRBJ2-1 - TRBV7-9 TGTGCCAGCAGCTTAGCGGCTAGCGGGAGCCTTTACAATGAGCAGTTCTTC CASSLAASGSLYNEQFF
- TRBJ2-6 - TRBV4-2 TGTGCCAGCAGCCAAGAATATCGTTTCGGGTCTGGGGCCAACGTCCTGACTTTC CASSQEYRFGSGANVLTF
TRBD1 TRBJ1-5 - TRBV28 TGTGCCAGCAGTTTATGGGTGACAGGGACACGCAATCAGCCCCAGCATTTT CASSLWVTGTRNQPQHF
TRBD2 TRBJ2-1 - TRBV6-2/TRBV6-3 TGTGCCAGCAGCGCCCCTAGCGGGGGGACTTACAATGAGCAGTTCTTC CASSAPSGGTYNEQFF
- TRBJ1-4 once TRBV5-8 TGTGCCAGCAGCTCCGGACACCGTGGCGCAACTAATGAAAAACTGTTTTTT CASSSGHRGATNEKLFF
- TRBJ2-1 few TRBV5-4 TGTGCCAGCAGCCTGAGCAGGGGTTTCTCCTACAATGAGCAGTTCTTC CASSLSRGFSYNEQFF
- TRBJ1-1 few TRBV7-8 TGTGCCAGCAGCTTAGCGGTCAGTACCATGAACACTGAAGCTTTCTTT CASSLAVSTMNTEAFF
TRBD1 TRBJ2-7 - TRBV7-9 TGTGCCAGCAGCTCGGGACAGGGGTTCTACGAGCAGTACTTC CASSSGQGFYEQYF
TRBD1 TRBJ2-2 once TRBV29-1 TGCAGCGTTAGACCGGGACAGTTAAACACCGGGGAGCTGTTTTTT CSVRPGQLNTGELFF
TRBD1 TRBJ1-1 - TRBV3-1/TRBV3-2 TGTGCCAGCAGTCACACGAGGACAGGGGGGGACACTGAAGCTTTCTTT CASSHTRTGGDTEAFF
TRBD1 TRBJ2-2 - TRBV7-2 TGTGCCAGCAGCCCTTTACCGACAGGGGGGAACACCGGGGAGCTGTTTTTT CASSPLPTGGNTGELFF